The text below deals with one TCR beta chain. The antigen remains undetermined. TCRdb re-called the reads with MiXCR, one entry per CDR3 protein. The sample lists some 590,000 distinct CDR3 sequences, 40% occurring once. The V and J ends lost 0 bases and 3 bases, in that order; junction bases with no gene match: 2. Germline V gene data show CDR1 as MNHNS and CDR2 as SASEGT. The CDR3 is made up of 14 amino acids. The data originate from a study of T cell repertoires in cytomegalovirus infection. The sample consisted of cultured PBMCs, taken from culture after CMV antigen stimulation. V is TRBV6-1 and J is TRBJ2-7; 7 positions match TRBD1. This TCR was sampled from a human donor in good health (CMV status not recorded). Some clones in this sample may be carry-over from other donors' samples. This CDR3 is CASSEAAGGYEQYF. CDR3 coding DNA: TGTGCCAGCAGTGAAGCTGCAGGGGGCTACGAGCAGTACTTC.